A selection of T cell receptor beta chains follows, all from one sample in a study of cytomegalovirus exposure and HLA in healthy donors. Measured with immunoSEQ multiplex PCR; TCRdb has only the in-frame clones, and not every one. The sample includes 70,000 to 90,000 clones, about 69% seen only once; the top ten take 4% to 5%. Sample: PBMCs. These receptors were collected from a man aged 60-69 years in good health and CMV-seronegative. Both conserved end residues are part of each CDR3. A D gene is named only where the DNA matches it firmly. For some rows the clone size is stated as once, few or many, or as a class when expanded; others skip it.

length: 14
J: TRBJ1-1
D: .
size: few
V: TRBV6-1
CDR3: CASSALQGNTEAFF
DNA: TGTGCCAGCAGTGCACTACAGGGGAACACTGAAGCTTTCTTT

length: 13
J: TRBJ1-5
D: TRBD1
size: .
V: TRBV5-4
CDR3: CASSWDRDQPQHF
DNA: TGTGCCAGCAGCTGGGACAGAGATCAGCCCCAGCATTTT

length: 16
J: TRBJ1-2
D: TRBD1
size: .
V: TRBV2
CDR3: CASRFRTGALYYGYTF
DNA: TGTGCCAGCAGATTTAGGACAGGGGCGCTCTACTATGGCTACACCTTC

length: 15
J: TRBJ2-3
D: TRBD1
size: .
V: TRBV7-6
CDR3: CASSHTGGATDTQYF
DNA: TGTGCCAGCAGCCACACAGGGGGCGCGACAGATACGCAGTATTTT

length: 15
J: TRBJ2-7
D: TRBD2
size: .
V: TRBV7-7
CDR3: CASSLGFGGAYEQYF
DNA: TGTGCCAGCAGCTTGGGCTTCGGGGGGGCCTACGAGCAGTACTTC

length: 15
J: TRBJ2-3
D: .
size: .
V: TRBV7-9
CDR3: CASSLVGQYTDTQYF
DNA: TGTGCCAGCAGCTTAGTGGGGCAGTACACAGATACGCAGTATTTT

length: 16
J: TRBJ2-2
D: .
size: .
V: TRBV9
CDR3: CASSEQTAFNTGELFF
DNA: TGTGCCAGCAGCGAACAGACAGCGTTCAACACCGGGGAGCTGTTTTTT

length: 15
J: TRBJ1-1
D: .
size: few
V: TRBV29-1
CDR3: CSGKGGGPLSTEAFF
DNA: TGCAGCGGCAAGGGGGGAGGGCCCTTGAGCACTGAAGCTTTCTTT

length: 13
J: TRBJ1-2
D: TRBD1
size: once
V: TRBV28
CDR3: CATEDRSNYGYTF
DNA: TGTGCCACCGAGGACAGGTCTAACTATGGCTACACCTTC

length: 16
J: TRBJ2-2
D: .
size: .
V: TRBV5-1
CDR3: CASSPGRGAPTGELFF
DNA: TGCGCCAGCAGCCCTGGCCGGGGGGCCCCCACCGGGGAGCTGTTTTTT

length: 15
J: TRBJ2-1
D: .
size: .
V: TRBV2
CDR3: CASRGGGGSYNEQFF
DNA: TGTGCCAGCAGGGGGGGCGGGGGCTCCTACAATGAGCAGTTCTTC

length: 14
J: TRBJ1-1
D: .
size: .
V: TRBV6-5
CDR3: CASSYSPQNTEAFF
DNA: TGTGCCAGCAGTTACTCCCCCCAGAACACTGAAGCTTTCTTT

length: 14
J: TRBJ2-5
D: TRBD1
size: .
V: TRBV5-4
CDR3: CASSSGDSQETQYF
DNA: TGTGCCAGCAGCTCCGGGGACAGTCAAGAGACCCAGTACTTC

length: 14
J: TRBJ2-7
D: TRBD2
size: .
V: TRBV9
CDR3: CASSPGGSSYEQYF
DNA: TGTGCCAGCAGCCCCGGGGGGTCCTCCTACGAGCAGTACTTC

length: 16
J: TRBJ1-5
D: .
size: .
V: TRBV6-1
CDR3: CASSDGARGGNQPQHF
DNA: TGTGCCAGCAGTGACGGTGCCCGGGGGGGTAATCAGCCCCAGCATTTT

length: 12
J: TRBJ1-5
D: .
size: .
V: TRBV29-1
CDR3: CSVGQLDQPQHF
DNA: TGCAGCGTCGGACAGCTCGATCAGCCCCAGCATTTT

length: 13
J: TRBJ2-2
D: .
size: once
V: TRBV6-6
CDR3: CASSAAGTGELFF
DNA: TGTGCCAGCAGCGCCGCGGGCACCGGGGAGCTGTTTTTT

length: 16
J: TRBJ1-4
D: TRBD1
size: .
V: TRBV7-9
CDR3: CASSGFRDRANEKLFF
DNA: TGTGCCAGCAGCGGCTTCCGGGACAGGGCAAATGAAAAACTGTTTTTT

length: 12
J: TRBJ1-2
D: .
size: .
V: TRBV30
CDR3: CAWGGVTYGYTF
DNA: TGTGCCTGGGGCGGAGTAACCTATGGCTACACCTTC

length: 15
J: TRBJ2-5
D: TRBD2
size: .
V: TRBV19
CDR3: CASSTTTGGTVPQYF
DNA: TGTGCCAGTAGTACCACAACCGGGGGGACCGTTCCCCAGTACTTC

length: 14
J: TRBJ2-3
D: .
size: .
V: TRBV21-1
CDR3: CASSKETGSDTQYF
DNA: TGTGCCAGCAGCAAGGAAACAGGGTCAGATACGCAGTATTTT

length: 14
J: TRBJ1-1
D: TRBD1
size: .
V: TRBV10-3
CDR3: CATDSDRPNTEAFF
DNA: TGTGCCACCGACTCGGACAGGCCGAACACTGAAGCTTTCTTT

length: 15
J: TRBJ1-2
D: TRBD1
size: .
V: TRBV5-1
CDR3: CASSLSGQGMDGYTF
DNA: TGCGCCAGCAGCTTGAGTGGACAGGGAATGGATGGCTACACCTTC

length: 14
J: TRBJ1-1
D: .
size: .
V: TRBV7-6
CDR3: CASSATGTDTEAFF
DNA: TGTGCCAGCAGCGCCACAGGGACGGACACTGAAGCTTTCTTT

length: 14
J: TRBJ1-2
D: TRBD1
size: .
V: TRBV19
CDR3: CASRPTGDGYGYTF
DNA: TGTGCCAGTAGACCAACAGGGGATGGGTATGGCTACACCTTC

length: 14
J: TRBJ1-1
D: .
size: .
V: TRBV28
CDR3: CASSSQGRNTEAFF
DNA: TGTGCCAGCAGTTCCCAGGGAAGGAACACTGAAGCTTTCTTT

length: 14
J: TRBJ2-1
D: .
size: .
V: TRBV18
CDR3: CASPPPTGINEQFF
DNA: TGTGCCAGCCCACCACCTACAGGGATCAATGAGCAGTTCTTC

length: 14
J: TRBJ1-4
D: .
size: .
V: TRBV30
CDR3: CAWSRKRRNEKLFF
DNA: TGTGCCTGGAGTCGAAAACGGAGAAATGAAAAACTGTTTTTT

length: 14
J: TRBJ1-1
D: TRBD1
size: .
V: TRBV29-1
CDR3: CSVSKTGANTEAFF
DNA: TGCAGCGTTTCCAAGACAGGGGCCAACACTGAAGCTTTCTTT

length: 14
J: TRBJ2-2
D: TRBD2
size: once
V: TRBV7-8
CDR3: CATRAGGNAGELFF
DNA: TGTGCCACGAGAGCGGGGGGAAACGCCGGGGAGCTGTTTTTT

length: 12
J: TRBJ2-7
D: .
size: .
V: TRBV9
CDR3: CASSPGTYEQYF
DNA: TGTGCCAGCAGCCCGGGGACCTACGAGCAGTACTTC

length: 15
J: TRBJ1-3
D: TRBD1
size: .
V: TRBV5-5
CDR3: CASSGDRGPGNTIYF
DNA: TGTGCCAGCAGCGGTGACAGGGGCCCTGGAAACACCATATATTTT

length: 14
J: TRBJ1-6
D: .
size: .
V: TRBV4-2
CDR3: CASSQEGRNSPLHF
DNA: TGTGCCAGCAGCCAAGAGGGCAGAAATTCACCCCTCCACTTT

length: 15
J: TRBJ1-4
D: TRBD1
size: once
V: TRBV6-1
CDR3: CASSEGQGAFEKLFF
DNA: TGTGCCAGCAGTGAGGGACAGGGGGCTTTTGAAAAACTGTTTTTT

length: 14
J: TRBJ2-7
D: .
size: few
V: TRBV15
CDR3: CATSRQGVSYEQYF
DNA: TGTGCCACCAGCAGACAGGGTGTGTCCTACGAGCAGTACTTC

length: 14
J: TRBJ1-4
D: .
size: .
V: TRBV9
CDR3: CASSPRQAPEKLFF
DNA: TGTGCCAGCAGCCCACGACAGGCCCCCGAAAAACTGTTTTTT

length: 12
J: TRBJ2-7
D: .
size: .
V: TRBV7-9
CDR3: CSSSSDSYEQYF
DNA: TGTTCCAGCAGCTCGGACAGCTACGAGCAGTACTTC

length: 15
J: TRBJ1-2
D: TRBD1
size: .
V: TRBV6-5
CDR3: CASSPPGQGGGGYTF
DNA: TGTGCCAGCAGCCCTCCGGGACAGGGGGGAGGAGGCTACACCTTC

length: 16
J: TRBJ2-2
D: TRBD1
size: once
V: TRBV5-1
CDR3: CASSVTGTENTGELFF
DNA: TGCGCCAGCAGCGTAACCGGGACAGAGAACACCGGGGAGCTGTTTTTT

length: 16
J: TRBJ2-1
D: TRBD2
size: .
V: TRBV9
CDR3: CASSVTGGPTWSEQFF
DNA: TGTGCCAGCAGCGTAACGGGGGGGCCGACGTGGAGTGAGCAGTTCTTC